Listed below are T cell receptor beta chains from one sample, sequenced in a study of shared clonotypes between healthy human individuals. TCRdb's copy holds only in-frame clones and misses some; the assay was immunoSEQ multiplex PCR. Here the sample spans hundreds of thousands of clones, 95% to 98% being singletons. The sequenced material came from naive CD8+ T cells sorted from blood. These TCRs come from a man aged 25-45 years in good health. CDR3s include the opening cysteine and the closing phenylalanine or tryptophan. The D gene is left open where the match is weak. Clone size is not always given. Where it is, it says once, few, many or a class for expanded clones.

>.|TRBJ1-1|TRBV9|.
CASSVVKQNTEAFF
TGTGCCAGCAGCGTAGTCAAACAGAACACTGAAGCTTTCTTT
>.|TRBJ2-7|TRBV27|TRBD2
CASSETSGLAGGSEQYF
TGTGCCAGCAGTGAGACCTCGGGACTAGCGGGAGGCTCCGAGCAGTACTTC
>once|TRBJ2-7|TRBV27|.
CASSSQISYEQYF
TGTGCCAGCAGTAGCCAAATCTCCTACGAGCAGTACTTC
>.|TRBJ2-1|TRBV12-5|.
CASGLSGNEQFF
TGTGCTAGTGGTTTGTCCGGCAATGAGCAGTTCTTC
>.|TRBJ1-2|TRBV29-1|.
CSVEGRGYGYTF
TGCAGCGTTGAAGGAAGGGGCTATGGCTACACCTTC
>.|TRBJ2-7|TRBV7-6|.
CASSPRAGTHSYEQYF
TGTGCCAGCAGCCCTAGGGCCGGGACTCACTCCTACGAGCAGTACTTC
>.|TRBJ2-1|TRBV9|.
CASSVEQTGYNEQFF
TGTGCCAGCAGCGTAGAACAAACGGGCTACAATGAGCAGTTCTTC
>.|TRBJ2-7|TRBV28|.
CASSLWVGQSYYEQYF
TGTGCCAGCAGTTTATGGGTTGGACAGAGTTACTACGAGCAGTACTTC
>.|TRBJ1-3|TRBV4-1|.
CASSHPTGSLSGNTIYF
TGCGCCAGCAGCCACCCCACCGGGTCCCTCTCTGGAAACACCATATATTTT
>.|TRBJ2-7|TRBV19|.
CASKRETGSYEQYF
TGTGCCAGTAAACGGGAGACGGGCTCCTACGAGCAGTACTTC
>.|TRBJ2-7|TRBV7-8|.
CASSLEPHYEQYF
TGTGCCAGCAGCTTAGAACCCCACTACGAGCAGTACTTC
>.|TRBJ1-1|TRBV15|.
CATSRDGVVTNTEAFF
TGTGCCACCAGCAGAGATGGGGTAGTGACGAACACTGAAGCTTTCTTT
>.|TRBJ2-1|TRBV27|.
CASSPRGSSYNEQFF
TGTGCCAGCAGTCCGAGGGGGAGCTCCTACAATGAGCAGTTCTTC
>.|TRBJ1-4|TRBV13|TRBD1
CASSLGFGTGEKLFF
TGTGCCAGCAGCTTAGGGTTCGGGACAGGGGAAAAACTGTTTTTT
>.|TRBJ2-2|TRBV10-3|.
CAISVNTGELFF
TGTGCCATCAGTGTCAACACCGGGGAGCTGTTTTTT
>.|TRBJ2-7|TRBV7-9|TRBD2
CASSRLTSGSTYEQYF
TGTGCCAGCAGCCGCCTGACTAGCGGATCGACCTACGAGCAGTACTTC
>.|TRBJ1-1|TRBV7-9|.
CASSTEGIPGTEAFF
TGTGCCAGCAGCACTGAGGGGATCCCAGGCACTGAAGCTTTCTTT
>.|TRBJ1-1|TRBV6-5|.
CASTPSGVGTEAFF
TGTGCCAGCACCCCTTCCGGGGTCGGTACTGAAGCTTTCTTT
>.|TRBJ1-2|TRBV6-5|.
CASSYSIPMGSYGYTF
TGTGCCAGCAGTTACTCGATCCCTATGGGAAGCTATGGCTACACCTTC
>.|TRBJ2-3|TRBV27|.
CASSLGQSTTDTQYF
TGTGCCAGCAGCCTAGGACAGTCTACCACAGATACGCAGTATTTT
>.|TRBJ2-3|TRBV10-3|.
CAITEGQRAPDTQYF
TGTGCCATCACTGAGGGCCAAAGGGCCCCAGATACGCAGTATTTT
>.|TRBJ2-1|TRBV19|TRBD1
CASSGTGNNEQFF
TGTGCCAGCTCCGGGACAGGGAACAATGAGCAGTTCTTC
>.|TRBJ2-7|TRBV6-4|TRBD1
CASSEGAGGPYEQYF
TGTGCCAGCAGTGAAGGGGCAGGGGGACCCTACGAGCAGTACTTC
>.|TRBJ2-3|TRBV18|.
CASSPRSGAETDTQYF
TGTGCCAGCTCACCACGCAGCGGAGCCGAGACAGATACGCAGTATTTT
>.|TRBJ2-7|TRBV7-9|.
CASSGPGASDPYEQYF
TGTGCCAGCAGCGGACCTGGGGCTAGCGACCCCTACGAGCAGTACTTC
>.|TRBJ2-7|TRBV7-9|.
CASSLSSGGYEQYF
TGTGCCAGCAGCCTCTCCTCAGGGGGGTACGAGCAGTACTTC
>.|TRBJ1-2|TRBV29-1|.
CSVEGPDGYTF
TGCAGCGTTGAAGGGCCGGATGGCTACACCTTC
>.|TRBJ2-7|TRBV18|.
CASSPATAIEQYF
TGTGCCAGCTCACCAGCTACCGCCATCGAGCAGTACTTC
>.|TRBJ2-7|TRBV28|TRBD2
CASSLTSGSYEQYF
TGTGCCAGCAGTTTAACTAGCGGGAGTTACGAGCAGTACTTC
>.|TRBJ2-5|TRBV5-1|TRBD2
CASSLTLAGGGETQYF
TGCGCCAGCAGCTTGACACTAGCGGGAGGCGGGGAGACCCAGTACTTC
>.|TRBJ1-5|TRBV2|.
CASSGGVGNQPQHF
TGTGCCAGCAGTGGGGGGGTAGGCAATCAGCCCCAGCATTTT
>.|TRBJ2-1|TRBV11-2|TRBD2
CASSSGGEQFF
TGTGCCAGCAGCTCGGGAGGTGAGCAGTTCTTC
>.|TRBJ2-3|TRBV9|TRBD2
CASSATQTSGTDTQYF
TGTGCCAGCAGCGCAACCCAGACTAGCGGCACAGATACGCAGTATTTT
>.|TRBJ2-3|TRBV4-1|TRBD2
CASSQPAGRVADTQYF
TGCGCCAGCAGCCAGCCAGCGGGGAGGGTGGCAGATACGCAGTATTTT
>.|TRBJ2-7|TRBV7-9|.
CASSDPSSYEQYF
TGTGCCAGCAGTGATCCGAGCTCCTACGAGCAGTACTTC
>.|TRBJ2-7|TRBV5-6|TRBD2
CASILAPGGRNEQYF
TGTGCCAGCATCCTGGCGCCGGGGGGTCGTAACGAGCAGTACTTC
>.|TRBJ2-7|TRBV14|TRBD2
CASSQEHTGGDYEQYF
TGTGCCAGCAGCCAAGAGCACACGGGAGGGGACTACGAGCAGTACTTC
>once|TRBJ2-3|TRBV19|TRBD1
CASSIVDRAITDTQYF
TGTGCCAGTAGTATCGTCGACAGGGCTATCACAGATACGCAGTATTTT
>.|TRBJ2-7|TRBV7-9|.
CASSSAYEQYF
TGTGCCAGCAGCTCCGCCTACGAGCAGTACTTC
>.|TRBJ2-2|TRBV7-7|.
CASSSYANTGELFF
TGTGCTAGCAGCTCCTACGCGAACACCGGGGAGCTGTTTTTT
>.|TRBJ2-7|TRBV5-4|.
CASSLDVSYEQYF
TGTGCCAGCAGCCTAGACGTTTCCTACGAGCAGTACTTC
>.|TRBJ2-2|TRBV7-9|.
CASAPTPGELFF
TGTGCCAGCGCTCCGACGCCCGGGGAGCTGTTTTTT
>.|TRBJ2-1|TRBV29-1|.
CSVGVSSYNEQFF
TGCAGCGTTGGGGTGAGCTCCTACAATGAGCAGTTCTTC
>once|TRBJ2-7|TRBV6-6|.
CASSYSRGQGHHEQYF
TGTGCCAGCAGTTACTCGAGGGGTCAGGGGCACCACGAGCAGTACTTC
>.|TRBJ2-1|TRBV7-2|.
CASSRGVGLPYNEQFF
TGTGCCAGCAGCCGAGGTGTAGGACTACCATACAATGAGCAGTTCTTC
>.|TRBJ2-5|TRBV27|TRBD2
CASSGLAGGLLETQYF
TGTGCCAGCAGTGGACTAGCGGGAGGGCTTTTAGAGACCCAGTACTTC
>.|TRBJ2-2|TRBV27|.
CASSLSGLPGELFF
TGTGCCAGCAGTTTATCGGGCCTCCCCGGGGAGCTGTTTTTT
>.|TRBJ2-7|TRBV28|.
CASSFGQYQTYEQYF
TGTGCCAGCAGTTTCGGACAGTACCAGACCTACGAGCAGTACTTC
>.|TRBJ1-2|TRBV6-6|TRBD1
CASSRWDRVDGYTF
TGTGCCAGCAGTCGGTGGGACAGGGTGGATGGCTACACCTTC
>.|TRBJ2-7|TRBV7-9|TRBD2
CASSLLAGHEQYF
TGTGCCAGCAGTTTACTAGCGGGGCACGAGCAGTACTTC
>.|TRBJ2-3|TRBV30|.
CAWSSEVADPRDTQYF
TGTGCCTGGAGTAGTGAAGTAGCGGACCCTCGGGATACGCAGTATTTT
>.|TRBJ1-2|TRBV7-8|TRBD1
CASRDRVESYGYTF
TGTGCCAGCCGGGACAGGGTTGAGTCCTATGGCTACACCTTC
>.|TRBJ2-2|TRBV11-3|.
CASSLDRQTGELFF
TGTGCCAGCAGCTTAGATCGTCAAACCGGGGAGCTGTTTTTT